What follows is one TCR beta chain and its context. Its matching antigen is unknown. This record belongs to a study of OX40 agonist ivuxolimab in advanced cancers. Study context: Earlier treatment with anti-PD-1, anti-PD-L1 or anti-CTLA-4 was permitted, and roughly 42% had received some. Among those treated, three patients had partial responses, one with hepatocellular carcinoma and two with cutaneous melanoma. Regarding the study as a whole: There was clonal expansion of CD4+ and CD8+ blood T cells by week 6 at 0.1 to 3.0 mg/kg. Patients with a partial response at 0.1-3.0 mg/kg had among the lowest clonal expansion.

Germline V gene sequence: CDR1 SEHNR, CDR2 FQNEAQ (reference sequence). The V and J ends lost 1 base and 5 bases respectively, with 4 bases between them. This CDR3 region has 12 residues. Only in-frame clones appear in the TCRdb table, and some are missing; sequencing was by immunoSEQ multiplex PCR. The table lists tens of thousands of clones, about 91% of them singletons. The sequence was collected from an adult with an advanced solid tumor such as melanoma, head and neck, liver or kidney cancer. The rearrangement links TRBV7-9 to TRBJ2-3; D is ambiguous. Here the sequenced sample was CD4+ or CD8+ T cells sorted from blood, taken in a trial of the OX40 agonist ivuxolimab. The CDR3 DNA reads TGTGCCAGCAGCTTAGTGGAAGATACGCAGTATTTT. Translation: CASSLVEDTQYF. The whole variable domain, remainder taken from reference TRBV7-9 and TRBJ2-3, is DTGVSQNPRHKITKRGQNVTFRCDPISEHNRLYWYRQTLGQGPEFLTYFQNEAQLEKSRLLSDRFSAERPKGSFSTLEIQRTEQGDSAMYLCASSLVEDTQYFGPGTRLTVL.